This TCR beta chain was documented in a study of T cells after yellow fever vaccination. This clonotype has only a few counts. Its specificity is unknown. Study-level points and caveats: Faster peaking, at day 5 versus 15, marked a secondary response that was weaker. In post-booster samples, most primary-vaccination clones reappeared (just under 97% CD4, roughly 90% CD8).

MiXCR was run by TCRdb on the 5' RACE reads, yielding one entry per CDR3 protein. In the table there are roughly 250,000 distinct CDR3 sequences, about an eighth of which are singletons. The TCR originated in a man aged 30-40 years who received the YFV17D yellow fever vaccine. Source: CD4+ T cells sorted from PBMCs, taken 45 days after the yellow fever booster vaccination.

The CDR3 is CASSLTTSSGGSYEQYF. DNA of the CDR3: TGTGCCAGCAGCTTAACCACATCTAGCGGGGGCTCCTACGAGCAGTACTTC. V and J are TRBV7-2 and TRBJ2-7, with 10 bases aligning to TRBD2. Germline CDR1 and CDR2: SGHTA and FQGNSA. Trimming removed 2 bases from V and 0 bases from J; junction bases left unmatched: 7. The CDR3 totals 17 residues.